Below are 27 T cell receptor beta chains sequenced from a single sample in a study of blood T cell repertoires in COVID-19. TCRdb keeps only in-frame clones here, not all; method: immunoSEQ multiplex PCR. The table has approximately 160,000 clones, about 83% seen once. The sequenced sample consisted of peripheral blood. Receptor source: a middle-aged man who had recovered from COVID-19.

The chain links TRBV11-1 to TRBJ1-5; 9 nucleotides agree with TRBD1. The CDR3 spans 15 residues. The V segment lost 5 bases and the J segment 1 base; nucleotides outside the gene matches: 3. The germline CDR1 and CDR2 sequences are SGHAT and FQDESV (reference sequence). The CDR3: CASSEGQGSNQPQHF. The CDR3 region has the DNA TGTGCCAGCAGCGAAGGACAGGGGAGCAATCAGCCCCAGCATTTT.

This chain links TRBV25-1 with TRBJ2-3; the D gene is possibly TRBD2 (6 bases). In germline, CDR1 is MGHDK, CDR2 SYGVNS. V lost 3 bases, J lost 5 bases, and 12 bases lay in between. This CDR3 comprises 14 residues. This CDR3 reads CASSDLGLQDTQYF. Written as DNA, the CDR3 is TGTGCCAGCAGTGACCTCGGACTACAAGATACGCAGTATTTT.

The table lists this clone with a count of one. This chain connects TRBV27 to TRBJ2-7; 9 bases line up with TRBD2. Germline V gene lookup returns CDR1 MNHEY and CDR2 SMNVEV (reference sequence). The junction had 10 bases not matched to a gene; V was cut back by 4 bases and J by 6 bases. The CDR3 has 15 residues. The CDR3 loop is CASSSDAGGHAEQYF. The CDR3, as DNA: TGTGCCAGCAGTTCCGACGCGGGGGGGCATGCCGAGCAGTACTTC.

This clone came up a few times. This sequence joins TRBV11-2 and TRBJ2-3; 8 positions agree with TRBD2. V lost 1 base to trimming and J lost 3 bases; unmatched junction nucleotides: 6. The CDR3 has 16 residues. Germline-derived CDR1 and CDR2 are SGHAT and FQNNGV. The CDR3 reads CASSLAGGGLTDTQYF. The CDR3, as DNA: TGTGCCAGCAGCTTAGCGGGGGGGGGCCTTACAGATACGCAGTATTTT.

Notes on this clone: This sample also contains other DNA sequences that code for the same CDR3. In DNA, the CDR3 is TGTGCCTGGAGTAGAACGGGCTATGGCTACACCTTC. Residues: CAWSRTGYGYTF. V and J are TRBV30 and TRBJ1-2; D call uncertain. This CDR3 has 12 amino acids. Trimming took 2 bases from V and 4 from J, leaving 8 bases between them. Germline CDR1 is GTSNPN and CDR2 is SVGIG (reference sequence).

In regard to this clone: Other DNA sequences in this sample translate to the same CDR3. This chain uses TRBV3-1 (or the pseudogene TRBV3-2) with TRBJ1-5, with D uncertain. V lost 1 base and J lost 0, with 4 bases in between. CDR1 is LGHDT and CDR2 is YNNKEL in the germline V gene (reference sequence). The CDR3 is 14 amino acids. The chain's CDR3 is CASSQVVSNQPQHF. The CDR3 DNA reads TGTGCCAGCAGCCAAGTAGTTAGCAATCAGCCCCAGCATTTT.

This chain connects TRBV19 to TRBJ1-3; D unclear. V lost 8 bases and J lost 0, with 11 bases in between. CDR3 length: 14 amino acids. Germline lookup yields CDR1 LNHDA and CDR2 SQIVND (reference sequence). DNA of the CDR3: TGTGCCAGTCATGGGCAAAACTCTGGAAACACCATATATTTT. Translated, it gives CASHGQNSGNTIYF.

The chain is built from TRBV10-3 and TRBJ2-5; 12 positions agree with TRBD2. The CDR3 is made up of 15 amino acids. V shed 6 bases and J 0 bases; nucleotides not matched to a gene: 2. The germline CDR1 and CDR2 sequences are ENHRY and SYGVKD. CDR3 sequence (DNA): TGTGCCATCAGCGGGACTAGCGGGTACCAAGAGACCCAGTACTTC. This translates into CAISGTSGYQETQYF.

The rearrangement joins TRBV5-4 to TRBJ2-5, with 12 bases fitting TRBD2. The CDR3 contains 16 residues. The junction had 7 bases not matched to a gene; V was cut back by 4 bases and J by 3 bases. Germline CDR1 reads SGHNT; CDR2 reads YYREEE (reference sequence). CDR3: CASSQPSGGEEETQYF. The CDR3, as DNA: TGTGCCAGCAGCCAACCTAGCGGGGGGGAAGAAGAGACCCAGTACTTC.

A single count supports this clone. The CDR3 loop is CATRLSGPGNQPQHF. The DNA of the CDR3 is TGTGCCACCCGTCTCTCTGGGCCTGGCAATCAGCCCCAGCATTTT. The rearrangement uses TRBV6-5 and TRBJ1-5; D is uncertain. Trimming stripped 10 bases from V and 2 bases from J, with 18 bases between. CDR3 size: 15 residues. Germline CDR1 and CDR2: MNHEY and SVGAGI.

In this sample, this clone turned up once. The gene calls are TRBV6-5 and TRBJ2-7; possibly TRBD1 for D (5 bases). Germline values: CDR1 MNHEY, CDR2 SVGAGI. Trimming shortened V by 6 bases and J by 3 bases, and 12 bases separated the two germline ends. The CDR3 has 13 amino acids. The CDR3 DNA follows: TGTGCCAGCAGGAGCCAGGGATACTACGAGCAGTACTTC. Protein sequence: CASRSQGYYEQYF.

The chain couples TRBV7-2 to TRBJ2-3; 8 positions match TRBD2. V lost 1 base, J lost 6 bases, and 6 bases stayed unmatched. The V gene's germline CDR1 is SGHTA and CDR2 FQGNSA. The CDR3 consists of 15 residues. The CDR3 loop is CASSLDGGALDTQYF. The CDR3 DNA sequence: TGTGCCAGCAGCTTAGACGGGGGGGCATTGGATACGCAGTATTTT.

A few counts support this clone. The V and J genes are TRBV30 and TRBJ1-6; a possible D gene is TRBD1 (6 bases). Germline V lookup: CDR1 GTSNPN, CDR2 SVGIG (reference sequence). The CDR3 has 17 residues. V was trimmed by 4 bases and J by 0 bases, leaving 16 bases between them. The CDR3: CAWTSGGPSSYNSPLHF. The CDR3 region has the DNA TGTGCCTGGACGTCGGGGGGCCCAAGCTCCTATAATTCACCCCTCCACTTT.

The CDR3 nucleotides are TGTGCCAGCAGCTACTATCAGGGGGGGAACACTGAAGCTTTCTTT. It encodes CASSYYQGGNTEAFF. The chain joins TRBV7-2 to TRBJ1-1; 7 bases map to TRBD1. The CDR3 has 15 residues. Germline assignment: CDR1 SGHTA and CDR2 FQGNSA. The J segment lost 1 base and the V segment lost 4 bases, leaving 6 bases of the junction unmatched.

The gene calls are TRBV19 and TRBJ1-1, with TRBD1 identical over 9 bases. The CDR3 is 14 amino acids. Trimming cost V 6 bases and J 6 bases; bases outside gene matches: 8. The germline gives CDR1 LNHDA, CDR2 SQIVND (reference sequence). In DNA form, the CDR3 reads TGTGCCAGTAGGGCTCCGGGACAGGGTCCTGAAGCTTTCTTT. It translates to CASRAPGQGPEAFF.

The DNA for the CDR3 is TGTGCCAGCAGCAACCCGGACAGGGGACTAGCGGGATACGAGCAGTACTTC. Protein product: CASSNPDRGLAGYEQYF. This sequence joins TRBV16 and TRBJ2-7; 13 bases match TRBD2. This CDR3 has 17 residues. J lost 4 bases, V lost 5 bases, and 11 bases had no gene match. Germline CDR1 reads KGHSY; CDR2 reads FQNENV.

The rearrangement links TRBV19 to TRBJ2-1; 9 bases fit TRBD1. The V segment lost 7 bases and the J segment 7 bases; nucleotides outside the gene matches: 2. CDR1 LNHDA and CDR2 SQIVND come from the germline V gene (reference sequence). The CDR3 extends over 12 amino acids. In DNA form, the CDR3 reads TGTGCCAGTAACAGGGGGCTGAATGAGCAGTTCTTC. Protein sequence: CASNRGLNEQFF. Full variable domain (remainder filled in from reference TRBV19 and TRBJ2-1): DGGITQSPKYLFRKEGQNVTLSCEQNLNHDAMYWYRQDPGQGLRLIYYSQIVNDFQKGDIAEGYSVSREKKESFPLTVTSAQKNPTAFYLCASNRGLNEQFFGPGTRLTVL.

CDR3 DNA sequence: TGTGCTAGTGGTTTTCCCCGGGGGACCCAGTACTTC. This translates into CASGFPRGTQYF. The chain carries TRBV12-5 and TRBJ2-5; D might be TRBD2 (5 bases). Trimming took 3 bases from V and 7 from J, leaving 9 bases between them. This CDR3 spans 12 amino acids. Per the germline V gene, CDR1 is LGHNT and CDR2 is FRNRAP.

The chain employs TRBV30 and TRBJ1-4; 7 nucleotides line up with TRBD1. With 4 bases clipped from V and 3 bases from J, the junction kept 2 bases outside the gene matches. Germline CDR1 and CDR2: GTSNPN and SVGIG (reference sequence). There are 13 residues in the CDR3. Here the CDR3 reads CAWIGQANEKLFF. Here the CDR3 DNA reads TGTGCCTGGATTGGACAGGCTAATGAAAAACTGTTTTTT.

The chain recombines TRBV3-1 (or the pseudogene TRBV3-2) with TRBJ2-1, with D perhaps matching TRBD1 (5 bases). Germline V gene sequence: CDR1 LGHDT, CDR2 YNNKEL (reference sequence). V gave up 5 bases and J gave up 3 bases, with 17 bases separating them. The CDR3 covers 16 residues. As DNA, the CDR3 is TGTGCCAGCAGCGAAAATCCACAGGTTTTCTACAATGAGCAGTTCTTC. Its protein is CASSENPQVFYNEQFF.

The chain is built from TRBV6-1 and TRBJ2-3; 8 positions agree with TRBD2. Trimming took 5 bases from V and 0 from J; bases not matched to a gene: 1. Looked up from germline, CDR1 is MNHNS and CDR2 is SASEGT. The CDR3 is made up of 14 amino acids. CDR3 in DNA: TGTGCCAGCAGTCCGGGGGGGAGCACAGATACGCAGTATTTT. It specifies CASSPGGSTDTQYF.

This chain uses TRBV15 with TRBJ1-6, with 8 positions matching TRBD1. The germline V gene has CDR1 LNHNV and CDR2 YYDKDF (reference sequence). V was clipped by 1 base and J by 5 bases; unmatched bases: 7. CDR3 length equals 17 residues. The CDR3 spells CATSRGGQGGDNSPLHF. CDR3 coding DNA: TGTGCCACCAGCAGAGGCGGACAGGGAGGGGATAATTCACCCCTCCACTTT.

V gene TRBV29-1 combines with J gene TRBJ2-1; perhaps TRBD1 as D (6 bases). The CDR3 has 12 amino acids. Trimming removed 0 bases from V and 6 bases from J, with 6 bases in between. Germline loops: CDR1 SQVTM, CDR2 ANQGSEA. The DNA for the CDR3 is TGCAGCGTTGAAGAGGGGGCCAATGAGCAGTTCTTC. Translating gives CSVEEGANEQFF.

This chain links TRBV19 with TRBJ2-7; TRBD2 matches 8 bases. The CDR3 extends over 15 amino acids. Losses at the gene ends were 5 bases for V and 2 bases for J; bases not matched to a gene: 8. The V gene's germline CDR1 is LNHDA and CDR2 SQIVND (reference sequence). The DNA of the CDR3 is TGTGCCAGTAGTGCGGAAGGAGCGGGAGCCTACGAGCAGTACTTC. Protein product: CASSAEGAGAYEQYF.

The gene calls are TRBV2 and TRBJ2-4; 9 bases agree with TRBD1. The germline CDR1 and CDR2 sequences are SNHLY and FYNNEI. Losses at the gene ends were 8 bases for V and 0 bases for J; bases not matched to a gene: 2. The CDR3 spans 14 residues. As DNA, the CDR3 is TGTGCCAGCTGGGACAGGGCAGCCAAAAACATTCAGTACTTC. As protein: CASWDRAAKNIQYF. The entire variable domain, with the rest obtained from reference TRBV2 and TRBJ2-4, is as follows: EPEVTQTPSHQVTQMGQEVILRCVPISNHLYFYWYRQILGQKVEFLVSFYNNEISEKSEIFDDQFSVERPDGSNFTLKIRSTKLEDSAMYFCASWDRAAKNIQYFGAGTRLSVL.

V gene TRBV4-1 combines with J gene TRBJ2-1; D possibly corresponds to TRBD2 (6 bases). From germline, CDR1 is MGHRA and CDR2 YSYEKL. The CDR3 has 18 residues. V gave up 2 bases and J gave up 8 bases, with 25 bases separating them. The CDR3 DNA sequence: TGCGCCAGCAGCCAACTTTCTGTTGGACTACCCCTTAAGGATGAGCAGTTCTTC. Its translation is CASSQLSVGLPLKDEQFF.

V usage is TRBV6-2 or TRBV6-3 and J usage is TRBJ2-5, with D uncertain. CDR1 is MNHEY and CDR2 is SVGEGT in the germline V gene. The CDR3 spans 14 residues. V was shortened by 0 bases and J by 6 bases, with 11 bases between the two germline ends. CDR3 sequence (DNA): TGTGCCAGCAGTTACTCGAGGATGTTGAAGACCCAGTACTTC. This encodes CASSYSRMLKTQYF.